This passage covers 19 T cell receptor beta chains from one sample sequenced in a study of neurological immune-mediated disorders. TCRdb called the 5' RACE reads again in MiXCR, with one record for every CDR3 protein. Among about 38,000 distinct CDR3 sequences listed, 6% to 7.5% were seen once. Sequenced: CD4+ T cells from blood. These TCRs come from a man aged 50 to 60 in good health.

This rearrangement joins TRBV18 to TRBJ1-3, with D possibly matching TRBD1 (5 bases). The CDR3 is 16 residues long. The V end lost 2 bases, the J end lost 2 bases, and 13 bases lay between the germline ends. Germline values: CDR1 KGHSH, CDR2 LQKENI. The CDR3 DNA reads as TGTGCCAGCTCACCAAATACCGGACACCCTGGAAACACCATATATTTT. It specifies CASSPNTGHPGNTIYF.

The gene calls are TRBV4-3 and TRBJ2-3; 15 bases map to TRBD2. The V gene end was trimmed by 4 bases and the J gene end by 4 bases; junction bases not matched to a gene: 6. Germline lookup yields CDR1 LGHNA and CDR2 YSLEER. The length of the CDR3 is 17 residues. The CDR3 nucleotides are TGCGCCAGCAGCCCCATCGGACTAGCGGGAGGGCCAGATACGCAGTATTTT. This sequence encodes CASSPIGLAGGPDTQYF.

This clonotype has a count of ten or more. The chain has TRBV4-3 and TRBJ2-5, with TRBD1 matching 9 bases. The CDR3 extends over 15 amino acids. V lost 2 bases to trimming and J lost 4 bases; unmatched junction nucleotides: 5. Looked up from germline, CDR1 is LGHNA and CDR2 is YSLEER. The CDR3 bases are TGCGCCAGCAGCCAACTCGGGACAGGGTTAGAGACCCAGTACTTC. This codes for CASSQLGTGLETQYF.

The sample holds many counts of this clonotype. The chain recombines TRBV20-1 with TRBJ2-3; D is unresolved. Trimming pared 6 bases from V and 1 base from J, leaving 8 bases between. The CDR3 runs to 12 residues. Germline lookup yields CDR1 DFQATT and CDR2 SNEGSKA (reference sequence). The CDR3 region is CSARKGTDTQYF. The CDR3 nucleotides are TGCAGTGCCAGAAAGGGCACAGATACGCAGTATTTT.

This clonotype was seen many times. This sequence joins TRBV4-1 and TRBJ1-2, with TRBD1 matching over 9 bases. Germline V gene sequence: CDR1 MGHRA, CDR2 YSYEKL. With V trimmed by 6 bases and J by 4 bases, 9 bases remained unmatched. The CDR3 totals 15 residues. CDR3: CASSRLEDRGYGYTF. CDR3 DNA sequence: TGCGCCAGCAGTCGCCTGGAGGACAGGGGCTATGGCTACACCTTC.

The gene calls are TRBV15 and TRBJ2-7; possible D gene TRBD2, 6 bases. The CDR3 has 14 residues. Germline V CDR1 and CDR2: LNHNV, YYDKDF (reference sequence). Trimming removed 0 bases from V and 10 bases from J, with 16 bases in between. The CDR3 bases are TGTGCCACCAGCAGAGATCCTCAGGGAGGCGATCAGTACTTC. Translated: CATSRDPQGGDQYF.

The table lists this clonotype with many counts. The chain combines TRBV20-1 with TRBJ1-1; 7 nucleotides agree with TRBD1. The J segment lost 4 bases and the V segment lost 0 bases, leaving 5 bases of the junction unmatched. CDR1 is DFQATT, CDR2 SNEGSKA, per germline (reference sequence). This CDR3 contains 14 residues. Here the CDR3 DNA reads TGCAGTGCTAGAGAACAGGGGAGGAGCACTGAAGCTTTCTTT. The encoded protein is CSAREQGRSTEAFF.

Only a few counts were recorded for this clonotype. The chain uses TRBV14 and TRBJ2-7; 7 nucleotides match TRBD1. V lost 0 bases, J lost 8 bases, and 7 bases stayed unmatched. Germline V gene lookup returns CDR1 SGHDN and CDR2 FVKESK. The CDR3 is 14 residues long. The CDR3 sequence: CASSQDMGQWKQYF. Here the CDR3 DNA reads TGTGCCAGCAGCCAAGATATGGGACAGTGGAAGCAGTACTTC.

This clonotype has a count of ten or more. The chain links TRBV6-5 to TRBJ2-3, with TRBD1 matching over 7 bases. Trimming cost V 7 bases and J 7 bases; bases outside gene matches: 11. The CDR3 has 14 residues. Germline V gives CDR1 MNHEY, CDR2 SVGAGI. CDR3 loop: CASTSPARGNTQYF. The CDR3 nucleotides are TGTGCCAGCACCTCCCCGGCCAGGGGGAATACGCAGTATTTT.

This clonotype was counted many times. The chain is built from TRBV20-1 and TRBJ2-1, with D maybe TRBD2 (7 bases). There are 13 residues in the CDR3. Germline CDR1 DFQATT, CDR2 SNEGSKA (reference sequence). V gave up 0 bases and J gave up 11 bases, with 14 bases separating them. The CDR3 is CSARDPAGQKQFF. The CDR3 DNA follows: TGCAGTGCTAGAGATCCAGCGGGACAAAAGCAGTTCTTC.

This clonotype was recorded many times. This chain joins TRBV5-1 and TRBJ2-7; tentative D call: TRBD2 (5 bases). V lost 6 bases and J lost 2, with 15 bases in between. The CDR3 length is 14 residues. The germline CDR1 and CDR2 sequences are SGHRS and YFSETQ. The CDR3 sequence is CASTPEPGTYEQYF. CDR3 in DNA: TGCGCCAGCACCCCGGAGCCCGGGACCTACGAGCAGTACTTC.

This clonotype was detected ten times or more. Written as DNA, the CDR3 is TGCGCCAGCAACCCAGGACAGGCTGTTAAGACCCAGTACTTC. Amino acids: CASNPGQAVKTQYF. The chain uses TRBV5-1 and TRBJ2-5; TRBD1 agrees at 7 bases. Germline loops: CDR1 SGHRS, CDR2 YFSETQ. The CDR3 has 14 amino acids. Losses at the gene ends were 6 bases for V and 6 bases for J; bases not matched to a gene: 11.

This clonotype came up many times. V is TRBV5-1 and J is TRBJ1-1; no firm D call. CDR1 is SGHRS, CDR2 YFSETQ, per germline. The CDR3 contains 15 residues. V was clipped by 0 bases and J by 4 bases, with 13 bases between them. CDR3: CASSLEGPSSTEAFF. The CDR3 DNA reads TGCGCCAGCAGCTTGGAAGGTCCCTCGAGCACTGAAGCTTTCTTT.

This clonotype was seen ten or more times. This rearrangement joins TRBV6-2 or TRBV6-3 to TRBJ1-1; 10 bases are shared with TRBD1. Trimming took 6 bases from V and 6 from J; bases not matched to a gene: 1. In germline, CDR1 is MNHEY, CDR2 SVGEGT. CDR3 length: 12 amino acids. Here the CDR3 DNA reads TGTGCCAGCAGCGACAGGGGGCCTGAAGCTTTCTTT. Protein sequence: CASSDRGPEAFF.

This clonotype appeared many times. The chain joins TRBV7-2 to TRBJ2-2; no reliable D call. V was shortened by 5 bases and J by 5 bases, with 9 bases between the two germline ends. The CDR3 is made up of 13 amino acids. CDR1 SGHTA and CDR2 FQGNSA come from the germline V gene. CDR3 DNA: TGTGCCAGCAGCCAGTCGTTGACCGGGGAGCTGTTTTTT. Translated, it gives CASSQSLTGELFF.

This clonotype occurred many times. V and J are TRBV7-2 and TRBJ2-1, with unresolved D. This CDR3 has 12 residues. In germline, CDR1 is SGHTA, CDR2 FQGNSA. The V end lost 2 bases, the J end lost 6 bases, and 5 bases lay between the germline ends. CDR3 in DNA: TGTGCCAGCAGCTTACTTGTCAATGAGCAGTTCTTC. This gives the protein CASSLLVNEQFF. The variable domain in full, completed from reference TRBV7-2 and TRBJ2-1, reads GAGVSQSPSNKVTEKGKDVELRCDPISGHTALYWYRQSLGQGLEFLIYFQGNSAPDKSGLPSDRFSAERTGGSVSTLTIQRTQQEDSAVYLCASSLLVNEQFFGPGTRLTVL.

The table lists this clonotype with many counts. CDR3 amino acids: CASSSSGGINIQYF. The CDR3 region has the DNA TGCGCCAGCAGCTCCTCAGGGGGCATCAACATTCAGTACTTC. The rearrangement links TRBV5-1 to TRBJ2-4; TRBD1 aligns across 8 bases. The CDR3 runs to 14 residues. Germline V gives CDR1 SGHRS, CDR2 YFSETQ. The V segment lost 3 bases and the J segment 7 bases; nucleotides outside the gene matches: 6.

This clonotype was seen at least ten times. The chain employs TRBV20-1 and TRBJ2-1, with 7 bases identical to TRBD2. CDR3 size: 15 residues. CDR1 is DFQATT, CDR2 SNEGSKA, per germline (reference sequence). The ends lost 4 bases at V and 3 bases at J; junction bases unmatched: 9. CDR3 bases: TGCAGTGCTACCCTGACTAGCCTATACTACAATGAGCAGTTCTTC. Amino acid sequence: CSATLTSLYYNEQFF.

The rearrangement joins TRBV12-3 or TRBV12-4 to TRBJ2-5, with D possibly being TRBD2 (5 bases). CDR3 length: 12 residues. Trimming took off 6 bases at V and 10 bases at J, with 15 bases between the two ends. In DNA form, the CDR3 reads TGTGCCAGCAGCCAAGGAGGATTGGACCAGTACTTC. The encoded protein is CASSQGGLDQYF.